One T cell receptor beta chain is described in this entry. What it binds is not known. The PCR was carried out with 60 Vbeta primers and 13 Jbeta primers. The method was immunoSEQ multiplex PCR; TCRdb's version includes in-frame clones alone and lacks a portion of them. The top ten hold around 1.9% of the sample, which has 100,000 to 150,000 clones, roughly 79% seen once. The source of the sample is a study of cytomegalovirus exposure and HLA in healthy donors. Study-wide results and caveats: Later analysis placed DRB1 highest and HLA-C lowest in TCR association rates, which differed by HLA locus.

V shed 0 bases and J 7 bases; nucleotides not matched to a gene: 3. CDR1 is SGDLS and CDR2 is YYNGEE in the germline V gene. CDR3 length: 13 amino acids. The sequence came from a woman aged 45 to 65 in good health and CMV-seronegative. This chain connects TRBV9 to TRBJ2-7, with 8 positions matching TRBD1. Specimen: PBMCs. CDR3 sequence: CASSVGTGREQYF. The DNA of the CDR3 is TGTGCCAGCAGCGTAGGGACAGGGAGGGAGCAGTACTTC.